This T cell receptor beta chain comes out of a study of spatial heterogeneity in lung cancer. Specified time point: sample taken at primary tumor resection. The CDR3 has 13 amino acids. The germline V and J ends were trimmed by 7 bases and 1 base, with 8 bases remaining between them. The germline V gene encodes CDR1 LNHDA and CDR2 SQIVND (reference sequence). Each CDR3 protein is one row after TCRdb ran MiXCR on the 5' RACE reads. This table holds 40,000 or so distinct CDR3 sequences, 7.5% found once. This clonotype originated in a male donor with early-stage non-small cell lung cancer. The chain employs TRBV19 and TRBJ2-1, with D possibly being TRBD2 (5 bases). The sequenced sample was PBMCs, obtained at surgery. The chain's CDR3 is CASIAQSYNEQFF. As DNA, the CDR3 is TGTGCCAGTATAGCGCAATCCTACAATGAGCAGTTCTTC.